Below are 26 T cell receptor beta chains sequenced from a single sample in a study of blood T cell repertoires in COVID-19. Only in-frame clones appear in the TCRdb table, and some are missing; sequencing was by immunoSEQ multiplex PCR. The sample has over 200,000 clones, over 70% seen once. The sample was peripheral blood. The receptors here all came from a man older than 75 with acute or convalescent COVID-19.

In its sample, this clone was seen once. J is TRBJ1-2 and V is TRBV19; D is uncertain. Per germline, CDR1 LNHDA and CDR2 SQIVND (reference sequence). There are 13 residues in the CDR3. Trimming shortened V by 1 base and J by 6 bases, and 9 bases separated the two germline ends. CDR3: CASSIGVGDGYTF. The CDR3 region has the DNA TGTGCCAGTAGTATAGGTGTCGGTGATGGCTACACCTTC.

The V call is TRBV7-8, the J call TRBJ1-2; tentative D call: TRBD1 (6 bases). V was pared by 4 bases and J by 4 bases, with 10 bases between. The CDR3 is 13 amino acids. Germline values: CDR1 SGHVS, CDR2 FQNEAQ. This chain's CDR3 is CASSSDSLYGYTF. In DNA form, the CDR3 reads TGTGCCAGCAGCTCGGACAGTCTCTATGGCTACACCTTC.

This clone was seen a handful of times. The chain carries TRBV28 and TRBJ2-3; 9 bases match TRBD2. CDR1 MDHEN and CDR2 SYDVKM come from the germline V gene. V shed 2 bases and J 3 bases; nucleotides not matched to a gene: 9. CDR3 size: 17 residues. CDR3 coding DNA: TGTGCCAGCAGTTTACTCGCGGGAGGGCTGGGGACAGATACGCAGTATTTT. Encoded protein: CASSLLAGGLGTDTQYF.

The chain has TRBV28 and TRBJ1-6; 9 bases are shared with TRBD1. CDR1 and CDR2 from the germline V gene are MDHEN and SYDVKM. V dropped 6 bases and J dropped 6; count of bases not matched to a gene: 3. This CDR3 region has 14 residues. The CDR3: CASRGTGSNSPLHF. DNA for the CDR3: TGTGCCAGCAGGGGGACAGGGTCTAATTCACCCCTCCACTTT.

This rearrangement joins TRBV11-2 to TRBJ2-4, with a weak D call TRBD2 (6 bases). The CDR3 sequence is 18 residues long. Trimming pared 0 bases from V and 1 base from J, leaving 16 bases between. Germline CDR1 SGHAT, CDR2 FQNNGV. CDR3 residues: CASSLDPGGTSAKNIQYF. The CDR3 DNA reads TGTGCCAGCAGCTTAGATCCCGGGGGTACGTCGGCCAAAAACATTCAGTACTTC.

CDR3 region: CASLAGGPGRAKNIQYF. The CDR3 DNA is TGTGCCAGCCTAGCGGGAGGGCCTGGTAGGGCCAAAAACATTCAGTACTTC. The rearrangement links TRBV28 to TRBJ2-4; 12 bases match TRBD2. This CDR3 contains 17 residues. The germline CDR1 and CDR2 sequences are MDHEN and SYDVKM. V shed 8 bases and J 1 base; nucleotides not matched to a gene: 9.

The chain is built from TRBV3-1 (or the pseudogene TRBV3-2) and TRBJ2-2; D is perhaps TRBD1 (6 bases). The CDR3 is 17 residues long. Germline CDR1 LGHDT, CDR2 YNNKEL (reference sequence). V was clipped by 0 bases and J by 1 base, with 12 bases between them. This chain's CDR3 is CASSQERTARNTGELFF. DNA for the CDR3: TGTGCCAGCAGCCAAGAGAGGACAGCGCGGAACACCGGGGAGCTGTTTTTT.

This chain uses TRBV6-1 with TRBJ1-2, with D unresolved. The CDR3 totals 15 residues. Trimming took 0 bases from V and 8 from J, leaving 16 bases between them. The germline gives CDR1 MNHNS, CDR2 SASEGT. The CDR3 coding sequence is TGTGCCAGCAGTGAAGCGCTTCTTGGCATTTTCGGCTACACCTTC. Encoded protein: CASSEALLGIFGYTF.

The chain recombines TRBV2 with TRBJ1-5; perhaps TRBD1 as D (6 bases). The CDR3 consists of 14 residues. CDR1 is SNHLY and CDR2 is FYNNEI in the germline V gene. Deletions cut 5 bases from V and 1 base from J, with 9 bases between. In DNA, the CDR3 is TGTGCCAGCAGTAGGACAGAGAGCAATCAGCCCCAGCATTTT. Translated, it gives CASSRTESNQPQHF.

The V call is TRBV3-1 (or the pseudogene TRBV3-2), the J call TRBJ1-1; no firm D call. Per the germline V gene, CDR1 is LGHDT and CDR2 is YNNKEL (reference sequence). The CDR3 is 13 amino acids. Trimming took off 1 base at V and 1 base at J, with 4 bases between the two ends. The DNA for the CDR3 is TGTGCCAGCAGCCAAGCCCAGAACACTGAAGCTTTCTTT. Its translation: CASSQAQNTEAFF.

This clone was detected a few times. The chain combines TRBV18 with TRBJ2-1, with D possibly being TRBD2 (6 bases). The CDR3 is made up of 15 amino acids. V lost 5 bases to trimming and J lost 1 base, with 12 bases between them. In germline, CDR1 is KGHSH, CDR2 LQKENI. Here the CDR3 reads CASSSRDFSYNEQFF. The CDR3 DNA reads as TGTGCCAGCTCAAGCCGGGACTTTTCCTACAATGAGCAGTTCTTC.

The chain links TRBV7-3 to TRBJ2-3, with TRBD2 matching 7 bases. V lost 6 bases, J lost 5 bases, and 8 bases stayed unmatched. CDR3 length: 14 amino acids. Germline V gene sequence: CDR1 SGHTA, CDR2 FQGTGA. This chain's CDR3 is CASSQTSPLDTQYF. The CDR3 DNA sequence: TGTGCCAGCAGTCAGACTAGCCCCCTAGATACGCAGTATTTT. The full variable domain, rest sourced from reference TRBV7-3 and TRBJ2-3, is GAGVSQTPSNKVTEKGKYVELRCDPISGHTALYWYRQSLGQGPEFLIYFQGTGAADDSGLPNDRFFAVRPEGSVSTLKIQRTERGDSAVYLCASSQTSPLDTQYFGPGTRLTVL.

About this clone: Other DNA variants within this sample encode the same CDR3. V is TRBV10-3 and J is TRBJ1-2, with TRBD1 as a possible D gene (6 bases). Trimming took off 2 bases at V and 4 bases at J, with 8 bases between the two ends. The germline V gene has CDR1 ENHRY and CDR2 SYGVKD. The length of the CDR3 is 13 residues. The CDR3 nucleotides are TGTGCCATCAGTGAGGGCAGGGGCTATGGCTACACCTTC. Encoded protein: CAISEGRGYGYTF.

The genes are TRBV11-3 and TRBJ2-2; tentatively, D is TRBD2 (5 bases). Deletions cut 5 bases from V and 6 bases from J, with 10 bases between. The length of the CDR3 is 13 residues. Germline V gene data show CDR1 as SGHNT and CDR2 as YENEEA. The CDR3 sequence is CASSNTSPGELFF. The DNA of the CDR3 is TGTGCCAGCAGCAACACTAGTCCCGGGGAGCTGTTTTTT.

The V gene is TRBV10-3, the J gene TRBJ2-3; D is ambiguous. This CDR3 has 16 residues. Looked up from germline, CDR1 is ENHRY and CDR2 is SYGVKD. V shed 1 base and J shed 1 base, with 12 bases lying between them. DNA for the CDR3: TGTGCCATCAGTGAGTTTGAGCGAAAGGGCACAGATACGCAGTATTTT. It is translated as CAISEFERKGTDTQYF.

The V gene is TRBV3-1 (or the pseudogene TRBV3-2), the J gene TRBJ1-5; perhaps TRBD1 as D (6 bases). In germline, CDR1 is LGHDT, CDR2 YNNKEL (reference sequence). V gave up 1 base and J gave up 2 bases, with 15 bases separating them. The CDR3 is 17 amino acids. CDR3 residues: CASSQGPQGTRNQPQHF. Written as DNA, the CDR3 is TGTGCCAGCAGCCAAGGGCCCCAGGGGACGCGCAATCAGCCCCAGCATTTT.

The chain couples TRBV27 to TRBJ2-1, with a weak D call TRBD2 (5 bases). The V and J ends lost 5 bases and 8 bases respectively, with 25 bases between them. The germline V gene has CDR1 MNHEY and CDR2 SMNVEV (reference sequence). The CDR3 runs to 17 residues. The CDR3: CASSRTTLAADGHEQFF. The CDR3 nucleotides read TGTGCCAGCAGTCGCACGACCCTAGCAGCGGATGGCCATGAGCAGTTCTTC.

The chain joins TRBV7-2 to TRBJ2-1; D call uncertain. The V and J ends lost 10 bases and 0 bases respectively, with 7 bases between them. The CDR3 extends over 12 amino acids. Germline assignment: CDR1 SGHTA and CDR2 FQGNSA. The CDR3 loop is CATARSYNEQFF. The CDR3 DNA follows: TGTGCCACCGCGCGCTCCTACAATGAGCAGTTCTTC.

The J gene is TRBJ2-2, the V gene TRBV3-1 (or the pseudogene TRBV3-2); the match to TRBD1 covers 10 bases. Germline-derived CDR1 and CDR2 are LGHDT and YNNKEL (reference sequence). The CDR3 runs to 14 residues. With V trimmed by 3 bases and J by 8 bases, 3 bases remained unmatched. The CDR3 loop is CASSHRTGGGELFF. In nucleotides, the CDR3 is TGTGCCAGCAGCCATCGGACAGGGGGTGGGGAGCTGTTTTTT.

The gene calls are TRBV3-1 (or the pseudogene TRBV3-2) and TRBJ1-6, with D perhaps matching TRBD1 (5 bases). V dropped 4 bases and J dropped 0 bases, with 10 bases sitting between them. CDR1 is LGHDT and CDR2 is YNNKEL in the germline V gene (reference sequence). The CDR3 has 16 amino acids. This CDR3 reads CASSPDTSSYNSPLHF. As DNA, the CDR3 is TGTGCCAGCAGCCCGGACACGAGCTCCTATAATTCACCCCTCCACTTT.

The chain uses TRBV20-1 and TRBJ2-7, with 7 bases identical to TRBD1. The CDR3 spans 14 residues. The germline gives CDR1 DFQATT, CDR2 SNEGSKA (reference sequence). The V and J ends lost 3 bases and 2 bases, in that order; junction bases with no gene match: 7. Here the CDR3 reads CSASPTGDTYEQYF. In DNA, the CDR3 is TGCAGTGCTAGTCCCACAGGGGATACCTACGAGCAGTACTTC.

The chain uses TRBV28 and TRBJ2-7, with 11 bases matching TRBD1. The CDR3 covers 14 residues. J was trimmed by 3 bases and V by 6 bases; bases with no gene match: 4. CDR1 is MDHEN, CDR2 SYDVKM, per germline. The CDR3 DNA is TGTGCCAGCAGATCGGGGACAGGGGGCTACGAGCAGTACTTC. As protein: CASRSGTGGYEQYF. The whole variable domain, remainder taken from reference TRBV28 and TRBJ2-7, is DVKVTQSSRYLVKRTGEKVFLECVQDMDHENMFWYRQDPGLGLRLIYFSYDVKMKEKGDIPEGYSVSREKKERFSLILESASTNQTSMYLCASRSGTGGYEQYFGPGTRLTVT.

This chain links TRBV6-5 with TRBJ2-5, with 9 nucleotides matching TRBD2. CDR3 length: 16 residues. Per the germline V gene, CDR1 is MNHEY and CDR2 is SVGAGI. V trimming: 0 bases; J trimming: 5 bases; junction bases outside the gene matches: 7. In DNA form, the CDR3 reads TGTGCCAGCAGTTACTCAGTAGCGGGGGCGATGGAGACCCAGTACTTC. Its protein product is CASSYSVAGAMETQYF.

The rearrangement joins TRBV5-1 to TRBJ2-7, with 10 bases that match TRBD1. Germline CDR1 and CDR2: SGHRS and YFSETQ. The CDR3 contains 14 residues. V gave up 0 bases and J gave up 3 bases; unmatched junction bases: 0. DNA for the CDR3: TGCGCCAGCAGCTTGGGGGACAGGGGCTACGAGCAGTACTTC. Residues: CASSLGDRGYEQYF.

The chain uses TRBV9 and TRBJ2-2; TRBD2 aligns across 9 bases. V trimming: 3 bases; J trimming: 6 bases; junction bases outside the gene matches: 9. Germline V gene sequence: CDR1 SGDLS, CDR2 YYNGEE. The CDR3 totals 16 residues. CDR3 DNA sequence: TGTGCCAGCAGCGCCCCTCCTAGCGGGACGTCCGGGGAGCTGTTTTTT. The encoded protein is CASSAPPSGTSGELFF.

This clone was picked up one time. V is TRBV5-1 and J is TRBJ2-3, with a possible D match to TRBD1 (5 bases). The V gene's germline CDR1 is SGHRS and CDR2 YFSETQ. The CDR3 totals 18 residues. V dropped 0 bases and J dropped 2 bases, with 19 bases sitting between them. This chain's CDR3 is CASSLAVRGRTPTDTQYF. The CDR3 region has the DNA TGCGCCAGCAGCTTGGCGGTTAGGGGCAGGACCCCCACAGATACGCAGTATTTT.